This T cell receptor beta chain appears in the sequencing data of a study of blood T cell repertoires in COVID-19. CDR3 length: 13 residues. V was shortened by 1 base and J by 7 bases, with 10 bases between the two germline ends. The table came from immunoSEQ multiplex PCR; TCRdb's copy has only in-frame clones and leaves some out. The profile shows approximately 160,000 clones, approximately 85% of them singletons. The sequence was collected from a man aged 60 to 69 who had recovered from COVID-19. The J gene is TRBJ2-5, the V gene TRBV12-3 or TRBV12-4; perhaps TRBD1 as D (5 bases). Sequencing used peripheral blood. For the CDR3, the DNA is TGTGCCAGCAGTTTAGGACAGCCAGGGACCCAGTACTTC. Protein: CASSLGQPGTQYF.